One sample yielded the 31 T cell receptor beta chains listed below, sequenced in a study of T-cell memory formation after mild COVID-19. TCRdb reprocessed the 5' RACE reads with MiXCR, giving one entry per CDR3 protein. Seen here are some 110,000 distinct CDR3 sequences, approximately 15% observed once, and the top ten hold 28%. Material for sequencing was PBMCs or a T cell subset sorted from them (not recorded which). The receptors were sampled from an adult woman who had mild COVID-19 (a few samples of this study predate the infection). Cell type and time point are not known.

The gene calls are TRBV7-6 and TRBJ2-3; the D is unclear. CDR1 and CDR2 from the germline V gene are SGHVS and FNYEAQ. This CDR3 has 16 residues. V was shortened by 1 base and J by 2 bases, with 13 bases between the two germline ends. The CDR3 bases are TGTGCCAGCAGCTTAGTTACGGGCAGCTCCACAGATACGCAGTATTTT. Its protein is CASSLVTGSSTDTQYF.

In this sample, this clonotype turned up a few times. V and J are TRBV7-9 and TRBJ2-7; D possibly corresponds to TRBD1 (6 bases). Trimming removed 1 base at V and 0 bases at J, with 10 bases between. This CDR3 comprises 15 residues. The germline gives CDR1 SEHNR, CDR2 FQNEAQ (reference sequence). The chain's CDR3 is CASSLGTGPSYEQYF. For the CDR3, the DNA is TGTGCCAGCAGCTTAGGAACAGGGCCCTCCTACGAGCAGTACTTC.

The sample holds a few counts of this clonotype. This sequence joins TRBV6-2 or TRBV6-3 and TRBJ1-1; D remains unclear. The CDR3 length is 13 residues. Trimming stripped 5 bases from V and 4 bases from J, with 11 bases between. Germline V lookup: CDR1 MNHEY, CDR2 SVGEGT. CDR3 coding DNA: TGTGCCAGCAGTAACCGGGGATCCACTGAAGCTTTCTTT. Amino acid sequence: CASSNRGSTEAFF.

This sequence joins TRBV7-8 and TRBJ2-3; 9 nucleotides agree with TRBD2. V lost 4 bases, J lost 0 bases, and 8 bases stayed unmatched. The germline V gene has CDR1 SGHVS and CDR2 FQNEAQ. The CDR3 covers 17 residues. CDR3: CASSSLAGTTSTDTQYF. The CDR3 DNA reads TGTGCCAGCAGCTCCCTAGCGGGGACTACTAGCACAGATACGCAGTATTTT. The entire variable domain, with the rest obtained from reference TRBV7-8 and TRBJ2-3, is as follows: GAGVSQSPRYKVAKRGQDVALRCDPISGHVSLFWYQQALGQGPEFLTYFQNEAQLDKSGLPSDRFFAERPEGSVSTLKIQRTQQEDSAVYLCASSSLAGTTSTDTQYFGPGTRLTVL.

The V gene is TRBV12-3 or TRBV12-4, the J gene TRBJ2-3, with D possibly TRBD2 on 7 matching bases. The CDR3 loop spans 15 amino acids. V was pared by 4 bases and J by 3 bases, with 14 bases between. This CDR3 reads CASSSMGGLTDTQYF. CDR3 DNA sequence: TGTGCCAGCAGTTCCATGGGGGGGCTGACAGATACGCAGTATTTT.

This clonotype came up a few times. The CDR3 DNA reads TGTGCCAGCAGCCTACACCCGGGGGCCGAGCAGTACTTC. Residues: CASSLHPGAEQYF. The chain employs TRBV7-6 and TRBJ2-7, with D possibly being TRBD1 or TRBD2 (6 bases each). V dropped 5 bases and J dropped 6 bases, with 14 bases sitting between them. Per the germline V gene, CDR1 is SGHVS and CDR2 is FNYEAQ. This CDR3 region has 13 residues. Full variable domain (remainder filled in from reference TRBV7-6 and TRBJ2-7): GAGVSQSPRYKVTKRGQDVALRCDPISGHVSLYWYRQALGQGPEFLTYFNYEAQQDKSGLPNDRFSAERPEGSISTLTIQRTEQRDSAMYRCASSLHPGAEQYFGPGTRLTVT.

In its sample, this clonotype was seen a few times. The chain links TRBV12-3 or TRBV12-4 to TRBJ2-5; TRBD2 agrees at 10 bases. V shed 7 bases and J 4 bases; nucleotides not matched to a gene: 6. This CDR3 is 14 amino acids long. The CDR3 nucleotides read TGTGCCAGCAATCGACTAGCGGGCGGAGAGACCCAGTACTTC. Translated, it gives CASNRLAGGETQYF.

V is TRBV5-6 and J is TRBJ2-7; D is perhaps TRBD2 (6 bases). The CDR3 length is 15 residues. Germline CDR1 is SGHDT and CDR2 is YYEEEE. V was trimmed by 5 bases and J by 3 bases, leaving 18 bases between them. The DNA of the CDR3 is TGTGCCAGCAGTTACGGGACTGGGGGATTCTACGAGCAGTACTTC. Amino acids: CASSYGTGGFYEQYF. The variable domain in full, completed from reference TRBV5-6 and TRBJ2-7, reads DAGVTQSPTHLIKTRGQQVTLRCSPKSGHDTVSWYQQALGQGPQFIFQYYEEEERQRGNFPDRFSGHQFPNYSSELNVNALLLGDSALYLCASSYGTGGFYEQYFGPGTRLTVT.

The chain has TRBV7-9 and TRBJ1-5; no clear D gene. This CDR3 spans 15 amino acids. V was pared by 5 bases and J by 0 bases, with 11 bases between. Germline V gene lookup returns CDR1 SEHNR and CDR2 FQNEAQ (reference sequence). CDR3 in DNA: TGTGCCAGCAGCGTCGGGTCCTATAGCAATCAGCCCCAGCATTTT. Translation: CASSVGSYSNQPQHF.

The chain couples TRBV7-6 to TRBJ2-1; D ambiguous. V lost 2 bases, J lost 3 bases, and 8 bases lay in between. Germline-derived CDR1 and CDR2 are SGHVS and FNYEAQ. The CDR3 totals 14 residues. The CDR3 bases are TGTGCCAGCAGCTTAAAAGGAGTCTACAATGAGCAGTTCTTC. Amino acids: CASSLKGVYNEQFF.

The chain employs TRBV4-1 and TRBJ2-2, with 12 nucleotides matching TRBD1. In germline, CDR1 is MGHRA, CDR2 YSYEKL. The J segment lost 6 bases and the V segment lost 4 bases, leaving 3 bases of the junction unmatched. The CDR3 extends over 15 amino acids. The CDR3 spells CASSPGQGASGELFF. The CDR3 DNA is TGCGCCAGCAGCCCGGGACAGGGGGCTTCCGGGGAGCTGTTTTTT.

A few counts support this clonotype. J is TRBJ2-1 and V is TRBV5-4; no clear D. With 4 bases removed from V and 3 bases from J, the gap between germline ends came to 14 bases. This CDR3 region has 15 residues. Germline assignment: CDR1 SGHNT and CDR2 YYREEE (reference sequence). This chain's CDR3 is CASSPVWGIYNEQFF. CDR3 in DNA: TGTGCCAGCAGCCCCGTATGGGGAATCTACAATGAGCAGTTCTTC.

The chain carries TRBV5-6 and TRBJ2-7; the D is unclear. The CDR3 covers 14 residues. Trimming took 4 bases from V and 2 from J, leaving 13 bases between them. Per the germline V gene, CDR1 is SGHDT and CDR2 is YYEEEE. The CDR3 loop is CASSQGSFAYEQYF. The CDR3 coding sequence is TGTGCCAGCAGCCAAGGTTCTTTTGCCTACGAGCAGTACTTC. The full variable domain, rest sourced from reference TRBV5-6 and TRBJ2-7, is DAGVTQSPTHLIKTRGQQVTLRCSPKSGHDTVSWYQQALGQGPQFIFQYYEEEERQRGNFPDRFSGHQFPNYSSELNVNALLLGDSALYLCASSQGSFAYEQYFGPGTRLTVT.

This clonotype has ten or more counts. CDR3 sequence (DNA): TGCAGTGCCCTCGACAGGGTCACCTACAATGAGCAGTTCTTC. Its translation: CSALDRVTYNEQFF. The V and J genes are TRBV20-1 and TRBJ2-1, with 7 positions matching TRBD1. Per the germline V gene, CDR1 is DFQATT and CDR2 is SNEGSKA (reference sequence). V was clipped by 6 bases and J by 2 bases; unmatched bases: 7. The CDR3 loop spans 14 amino acids.

This clonotype was picked up a small number of times. The rearrangement uses TRBV7-6 and TRBJ1-1; D not resolved. Trimming stripped 0 bases from V and 5 bases from J, with 13 bases between. The length of the CDR3 is 15 residues. Germline assignment: CDR1 SGHVS and CDR2 FNYEAQ. The CDR3 here is CASSLASGGRTEAFF. In DNA, the CDR3 is TGTGCCAGCAGCTTAGCGTCGGGCGGACGGACTGAAGCTTTCTTT. The whole variable domain, remainder taken from reference TRBV7-6 and TRBJ1-1, is GAGVSQSPRYKVTKRGQDVALRCDPISGHVSLYWYRQALGQGPEFLTYFNYEAQQDKSGLPNDRFSAERPEGSISTLTIQRTEQRDSAMYRCASSLASGGRTEAFFGQGTRLTVV.

This clonotype was counted many times. The chain is built from TRBV7-2 and TRBJ2-3; D is unclear. Germline CDR1 and CDR2: SGHTA and FQGNSA. V lost 1 base to trimming and J lost 0 bases, with 8 bases between them. This CDR3 spans 15 amino acids. In DNA form, the CDR3 reads TGTGCCAGCAGCTTAGGGCACACTAGCACAGATACGCAGTATTTT. Translated: CASSLGHTSTDTQYF.

The V call is TRBV19, the J call TRBJ1-1; 9 bases are a match to TRBD1. Germline values: CDR1 LNHDA, CDR2 SQIVND (reference sequence). This CDR3 is built from 15 residues. The CDR3 DNA is TGTGACATCGGGACAGGGTCTCGAGTATCAGGGGGAGCTTTCTTT. This gives the protein CDIGTGSRVSGGAFF.

The chain carries TRBV19 and TRBJ1-2; D ambiguous. The CDR3 extends over 15 amino acids. CDR1 is LNHDA and CDR2 is SQIVND in the germline V gene (reference sequence). The V and J ends lost 3 bases and 6 bases respectively, with 17 bases between them. For the CDR3, the DNA is TGTGCCAGTAGTATGTCCCTATGGAACGGGAATGGCTACACCTTC. Translating gives CASSMSLWNGNGYTF.

The J gene is TRBJ2-1, the V gene TRBV7-8; D gene uncertain. CDR1 is SGHVS and CDR2 is FQNEAQ in the germline V gene. The CDR3 is 13 residues long. Trimming left V 5 bases short and J 4 bases short, with 9 bases between. The CDR3 DNA sequence: TGTGCCAGCAGCCCCAATATTTACAATGAGCAGTTCTTC. It encodes CASSPNIYNEQFF.

This chain links TRBV4-3 with TRBJ2-5; 7 nucleotides line up with TRBD1. CDR1 is LGHNA and CDR2 is YSLEER in the germline V gene. The CDR3 contains 15 residues. The V gene end was trimmed by 1 base and the J gene end by 4 bases; junction bases not matched to a gene: 6. In DNA form, the CDR3 reads TGCGCCAGCAGCCAAGCTAACAGGGGCGGAGAGACCCAGTACTTC. The encoded protein is CASSQANRGGETQYF.

This clonotype was seen ten or more times. The genes are TRBV20-1 and TRBJ2-5, with 7 bases matching TRBD2. Trimming at V came to 6 bases and at J to 5 bases, leaving 12 bases not matched to a gene. CDR1 is DFQATT, CDR2 SNEGSKA, per germline (reference sequence). CDR3 length equals 14 residues. This chain's CDR3 is CSADRDYSWETQYF. The CDR3, as DNA: TGCAGTGCGGACCGGGACTATTCATGGGAGACCCAGTACTTC.

The sample holds a few counts of this clonotype. This sequence joins TRBV12-3 or TRBV12-4 and TRBJ2-1; a weak D match, TRBD1 (6 bases). The CDR3 is 16 residues long. V was pared by 3 bases and J by 0 bases, with 12 bases between. This CDR3 is CASSLGQVTSYNEQFF. CDR3 nucleotide sequence: TGTGCCAGCAGTTTGGGACAAGTTACCTCCTACAATGAGCAGTTCTTC.

This clonotype was seen more than once but under ten times. The genes are TRBV3-1 and TRBJ2-7; TRBD2 agrees at 10 bases. CDR1 and CDR2 (germline): LGHDT, YNNKEL (reference sequence). The ends lost 0 bases at V and 3 bases at J; junction bases unmatched: 8. This CDR3 has 17 residues. CDR3 amino acids: CASSQDGLAGVIYEQYF. The DNA of the CDR3 is TGTGCCAGCAGCCAAGATGGGCTAGCGGGAGTTATCTACGAGCAGTACTTC.

This sequence joins TRBV5-6 and TRBJ2-3; TRBD2 matches at 9 bases. The CDR3 is 17 residues long. V lost 2 bases, J lost 0 bases, and 7 bases stayed unmatched. CDR1 and CDR2 (germline): SGHDT, YYEEEE. CDR3 region: CASSLRLAVASTDTQYF. CDR3 sequence (DNA): TGTGCCAGCAGCTTACGACTAGCGGTAGCTAGCACAGATACGCAGTATTTT.

The V call is TRBV7-9, the J call TRBJ1-2, with 7 bases lining up with TRBD1. The CDR3 loop spans 14 amino acids. The V gene end was trimmed by 5 bases and the J gene end by 4 bases; junction bases not matched to a gene: 7. CDR1 is SEHNR and CDR2 is FQNEAQ in the germline V gene (reference sequence). The CDR3 region is CASSPWGTVYGYTF. The CDR3 DNA is TGTGCCAGCAGCCCCTGGGGGACAGTCTATGGCTACACCTTC.

This chain links TRBV13 with TRBJ2-7; D ambiguous. Trimming removed 5 bases from V and 3 bases from J, with 14 bases in between. CDR1 is PRHDT and CDR2 is FYEKMQ in the germline V gene (reference sequence). This CDR3 comprises 14 residues. CDR3: CASSTGGRIYEQYF. DNA of the CDR3: TGTGCCAGCAGCACCGGTGGGCGGATCTACGAGCAGTACTTC.

The rearrangement joins TRBV9 to TRBJ1-1; D gene ambiguous. CDR1 is SGDLS and CDR2 is YYNGEE in the germline V gene. This CDR3 region has 17 residues. Deletions cut 2 bases from V and 3 bases from J, with 20 bases between. CDR3 nucleotide sequence: TGTGCCAGCAGCGTTGCTCACACCCCGCACCCGGACACTGAAGCTTTCTTT. Encoded protein: CASSVAHTPHPDTEAFF.

The sample holds a few counts of this clonotype. This rearrangement joins TRBV6-5 to TRBJ2-6; perhaps TRBD1 as D (5 bases). The germline V gene has CDR1 MNHEY and CDR2 SVGAGI. The CDR3 runs to 16 residues. V was pared by 2 bases and J by 2 bases, with 10 bases between. The CDR3 reads CASSYLGLAGANVLTF. The CDR3 nucleotides are TGTGCCAGCAGTTACCTGGGGCTAGCTGGGGCCAACGTCCTGACTTTC.

The chain has TRBV7-6 and TRBJ1-1; 8 bases agree with TRBD1. Germline lookup yields CDR1 SGHVS and CDR2 FNYEAQ. The V gene end was trimmed by 4 bases and the J gene end by 0 bases; junction bases not matched to a gene: 10. This CDR3 has 17 amino acids. The CDR3 loop is CASSYSAGGIMNTEAFF. The CDR3 nucleotides read TGTGCCAGCAGCTACTCCGCAGGGGGCATCATGAACACTGAAGCTTTCTTT.

The chain recombines TRBV21-1 with TRBJ2-7; the table's D call, TRBD2, has no DNA check behind it. TRBV21-1 is given as a pseudogene. This CDR3 is 17 amino acids long. CDR3 protein: CASSKASTGTSRYEQYF. CDR3 in DNA: TGTGCCAGCAGCAAAGCGAGCACCGGGACTAGCCGGTACGAGCAGTACTTC.

V is TRBV20-1 and J is TRBJ1-1; TRBD1 is a possible D gene (6 bases). CDR3 size: 17 residues. The V gene's germline CDR1 is DFQATT and CDR2 SNEGSKA (reference sequence). V was pared by 0 bases and J by 4 bases, with 21 bases between. CDR3 in amino acids: CSARDRWVGGHGTEAFF. Here the CDR3 DNA reads TGCAGTGCTAGAGATCGGTGGGTGGGGGGGCACGGCACTGAAGCTTTCTTT.